What follows describes a single TCR beta chain. Its antigen remains unknown. This entry comes from a study of immune evolution from preneoplasia to lung adenocarcinoma. General study results and limits: Top clone frequencies peaked in normal lung, apparently declining through invasive adenocarcinoma. Later-stage lesions seemingly showed higher T cell density and diversity than normal lung.

Histologic diagnosis was independently verified by two lung pathologists. Premalignant or tumor cells were enriched by macro-dissection after pathologic assessment. CDR1 and CDR2 (germline): SGHAT, FQNNGV. The germline V and J ends were trimmed by 5 bases and 6 bases, with 11 bases remaining between them. The CDR3 runs to 13 residues. TCRdb's copy holds only in-frame clones and misses some; the assay was immunoSEQ multiplex PCR. The data show more than 13,000 clones, approximately 80% seen once. Material for sequencing was FFPE minimally invasive lung adenocarcinoma tissue. The chain has TRBV11-2 and TRBJ2-1, with D perhaps TRBD1 (6 bases). This sequence was found in a person aged 65-85 years with lung adenocarcinoma. CDR3 in DNA: TGTGCCAGCAGCCAGGGGCGCTTCAATGAGCAGTTCTTC. It translates to CASSQGRFNEQFF.